One and the same sample provided the 10 T cell receptor beta chains below, sequenced in a study of CD8+CD57+ T cells in acquired aplastic anemia. Genomic DNA, serving as template, underwent TCR beta VDJ and CDR3 profiling. In TCRdb, the reads were re-called with MiXCR into one record per CDR3 protein. Of fewer than 200,000 distinct CDR3 sequences listed, 50% to 75% were seen once; the top ten hold 35% to 50%. Sequencing was done on a sample of sorted CD4+, CD8+, or CD8+CD57+ T cells (not recorded which) from PBMCs. These TCRs come from a human donor in good health.

The chain links TRBV9 to TRBJ1-4; no clear D gene. The V gene lost 0 bases and the J gene lost 2 bases, with 14 bases spanning the gap. Germline loops: CDR1 SGDLS, CDR2 YYNGEE. The CDR3 covers 17 residues. The CDR3 sequence: CASSVVWGDVTNEKLFF. As DNA, the CDR3 is TGTGCCAGCAGCGTAGTTTGGGGAGATGTGACTAATGAAAAACTGTTTTTT.

This clonotype occurred a few times. The chain uses TRBV5-1 and TRBJ2-7; TRBD1 agrees at 8 bases. The V gene end was trimmed by 4 bases and the J gene end by 6 bases; junction bases not matched to a gene: 9. CDR1 and CDR2 (germline): SGHRS, YFSETQ. CDR3 length: 14 residues. The chain's CDR3 is CASSLSGQGFEQYF. In DNA form, the CDR3 reads TGCGCCAGCAGCCTCTCCGGACAGGGATTCGAGCAGTACTTC.

The chain uses TRBV9 and TRBJ2-3, with 9 bases matching TRBD2. The germline gives CDR1 SGDLS, CDR2 YYNGEE. This CDR3 comprises 16 residues. The junction had 2 bases not matched to a gene; V was cut back by 0 bases and J by 0 bases. The CDR3 spells CASSVEAGGSTDTQYF. CDR3 in DNA: TGTGCCAGCAGCGTAGAAGCGGGGGGTAGCACAGATACGCAGTATTTT.

The chain carries TRBV19 and TRBJ2-2, with D perhaps TRBD2 (6 bases). The V gene's germline CDR1 is LNHDA and CDR2 SQIVND (reference sequence). CDR3 length: 14 amino acids. V lost 3 bases and J 7 bases, leaving 12 bases between the germline ends. CDR3 in amino acids: CASSILEGSGELFF. For the CDR3, the DNA is TGTGCCAGTAGTATCCTGGAGGGAAGCGGGGAGCTGTTTTTT.

J is TRBJ2-1 and V is TRBV7-8; 8 bases are a match to TRBD1. Germline V gene lookup returns CDR1 SGHVS and CDR2 FQNEAQ. V was pared by 5 bases and J by 7 bases, with 10 bases of the junction left unmatched. The CDR3 is made up of 15 amino acids. This CDR3 reads CASSTGQGLRNEQFF. In DNA form, the CDR3 reads TGTGCCAGCAGCACCGGACAGGGATTGAGGAATGAGCAGTTCTTC.

This clonotype was observed a few times. CDR3 protein: CASSHWDRRGPGANVLTF. The DNA for the CDR3 is TGTGCCAGCAGCCATTGGGACAGGCGGGGCCCTGGGGCCAACGTCCTGACTTTC. The rearrangement joins TRBV3-1 to TRBJ2-6; TRBD1 agrees at 8 bases. CDR3 length: 18 residues. Per the germline V gene, CDR1 is LGHDT and CDR2 is YNNKEL (reference sequence). J lost 2 bases, V lost 3 bases, and 9 bases had no gene match.

The chain recombines TRBV7-3 with TRBJ1-6; the D gene is possibly TRBD1 (5 bases). The CDR3 extends over 14 amino acids. CDR1 and CDR2 (germline): SGHTA, FQGTGA. V was pared by 3 bases and J by 7 bases, with 10 bases between. For the CDR3, the DNA is TGTGCCAGCAGCTTCGCCAGGGTCAATTCACCCCTCCACTTT. Translating gives CASSFARVNSPLHF.

This chain links TRBV6-5 with TRBJ1-6; 8 bases fit TRBD1. Germline CDR1 is MNHEY and CDR2 is SVGAGI. The CDR3 has 16 amino acids. The V segment lost 0 bases and the J segment 5 bases; nucleotides outside the gene matches: 3. The CDR3 sequence is CASSYSYRGNNSPLHF. DNA of the CDR3: TGTGCCAGCAGTTACTCCTACAGGGGGAATAATTCACCCCTCCACTTT.

CDR3 in amino acids: CSARVTLVYGYTF. DNA for the CDR3: TGCAGTGCTAGAGTAACCCTCGTCTATGGCTACACCTTC. The V gene is TRBV20-1, the J gene TRBJ1-2, with D unresolved. The CDR3 is made up of 13 amino acids. From germline, CDR1 is DFQATT and CDR2 SNEGSKA (reference sequence). Trimming took 1 base from V and 4 from J, leaving 10 bases between them.

This clonotype was seen a handful of times. CDR3 in DNA: TGTGCCAGCAGTTCCTTTGGGCCTAGCGGGAGGGCCGAGCAGTTCTTC. Protein sequence: CASSSFGPSGRAEQFF. This chain connects TRBV6-5 to TRBJ2-1, with 12 bases fitting TRBD2. Germline V gene sequence: CDR1 MNHEY, CDR2 SVGAGI. The J segment lost 10 bases and the V segment lost 4 bases, leaving 11 bases of the junction unmatched. This CDR3 has 16 residues.